The clone carrying this TCR beta chain was counted between two and nine times. The data derive from a study of blood T cell repertoires in COVID-19. Source study methods: Cell counts per sample came from amplifying reference gene primers. Method: immunoSEQ multiplex PCR; TCRdb's copy keeps in-frame clones and lacks some. V and J calls and clone size are as listed in that table; D and trimming were resolved from the DNA. Counted here are 220,000 or so clones, 85% to 90% occurring once; the ten biggest clones make up about 15%. Clinical history as reported by participants underpinned cohort assignment. Trimming took 6 bases from V and 6 from J, leaving 15 bases between them. The CDR3 has 13 amino acids. Per the germline V gene, CDR1 is SQVTM and CDR2 is ANQGSEA.

The clonotype originates from a young man who had been exposed to COVID-19. The sample consisted of PBMCs or T cells enriched from blood (not recorded which). The rearrangement joins TRBV29-1 to TRBJ1-5, with D tentatively TRBD1 (5 bases). This chain's CDR3 is CSVLDSVGQPQHF. DNA for the CDR3: TGCAGCGTCCTCGACAGTGTAGGTCAGCCCCAGCATTTT.